These 24 T cell receptor beta chains share one sample of origin, sequenced in a study of identical twins. Each CDR3 protein is one row after TCRdb ran MiXCR on the 5' RACE reads. Here the sample spans some 730,000 distinct CDR3 sequences, 18% being singletons. These data also featured in a second study, about T cells expressing NK-cell markers.

The sample comprised PBMCs. These receptor sequences come from a woman between 18 and 29 years old in good health.

This clonotype has just a few counts. This chain links TRBV11-2 with TRBJ2-3, with D perhaps matching TRBD2 (7 bases). V gave up 7 bases and J gave up 4 bases, with 21 bases separating them. The V gene's germline CDR1 is SGHAT and CDR2 FQNNGV. The CDR3 is 16 residues long. The CDR3 bases are TGTGCCAGCACCCCACTATATGGCGGGGGCGCAGATACGCAGTATTTT. Encoded protein: CASTPLYGGGADTQYF.

In DNA, the CDR3 is TGCAGTGCTAGAGTTCGGGCTAGCGGACGGAAGTTCTTC. Amino acids: CSARVRASGRKFF. The V gene is TRBV20-1, the J gene TRBJ2-1; TRBD2 matches 7 bases. This CDR3 region has 13 residues. Per germline, CDR1 DFQATT and CDR2 SNEGSKA (reference sequence). The V segment lost 1 base and the J segment 14 bases; nucleotides outside the gene matches: 11.

The table lists this clonotype with a few counts. This chain connects TRBV9 to TRBJ1-5; D is unclear. Trimming removed 2 bases from V and 10 bases from J, with 16 bases in between. This CDR3 has 14 residues. Germline assignment: CDR1 SGDLS and CDR2 YYNGEE. The DNA of the CDR3 is TGTGCCAGCAGCGTCCACGGGGAGGTCAAACCCCAGCATTTT. Translated, it gives CASSVHGEVKPQHF.

The chain uses TRBV20-1 and TRBJ2-1, with a weak D call TRBD1 (5 bases). Trimming took off 3 bases at V and 7 bases at J, with 16 bases between the two ends. The CDR3 covers 14 residues. CDR1 is DFQATT, CDR2 SNEGSKA, per germline (reference sequence). Here the CDR3 DNA reads TGCAGTGCTAGCGGTGGGGCCTTGGAAAATGAGCAGTTCTTC. It encodes CSASGGALENEQFF.

This clonotype was seen more than once but under ten times. V usage is TRBV11-2 and J usage is TRBJ2-1; 9 nucleotides agree with TRBD1. Germline CDR1 reads SGHAT; CDR2 reads FQNNGV. The ends lost 8 bases at V and 16 bases at J; junction bases unmatched: 9. The length of the CDR3 is 11 residues. CDR3 residues: CASRGLDRGFF. CDR3 DNA: TGTGCCAGCCGGGGATTGGACAGGGGATTCTTC. Together with reference TRBV11-2 and TRBJ2-1, the CDR3 gives the full variable domain: EAGVAQSPRYKIIEKRQSVAFWCNPISGHATLYWYQQILGQGPKLLIQFQNNGVVDDSQLPKDRFSAERLKGVDSTLKIQPAKLEDSAVYLCASRGLDRGFFGPGTRLTVL.

V is TRBV2 and J is TRBJ2-7; D unresolved. This CDR3 has 11 residues. Germline CDR1 is SNHLY and CDR2 is FYNNEI. V lost 4 bases and J lost 7, with 8 bases in between. The CDR3 spells CASSGEEEQYF. The CDR3 DNA reads TGTGCCAGCAGTGGGGAAGAGGAGCAGTACTTC. The variable domain in full, with the rest retrieved from reference TRBV2 and TRBJ2-7, is EPEVTQTPSHQVTQMGQEVILRCVPISNHLYFYWYRQILGQKVEFLVSFYNNEISEKSEIFDDQFSVERPDGSNFTLKIRSTKLEDSAMYFCASSGEEEQYFGPGTRLTVT.

The J gene is TRBJ2-7, the V gene TRBV7-8, with no clear D. The CDR3 runs to 15 residues. V lost 5 bases, J lost 0 bases, and 14 bases lay in between. Looked up from germline, CDR1 is SGHVS and CDR2 is FQNEAQ. The CDR3 loop reads CASSRVRTRSYEQYF. The CDR3 DNA sequence: TGTGCCAGCAGCCGGGTCCGAACGCGCTCCTACGAGCAGTACTTC.

This clonotype was detected only a few times. The rearrangement links TRBV20-1 to TRBJ2-1; D is perhaps TRBD1 (6 bases). The CDR3 consists of 15 residues. V dropped 5 bases and J dropped 2 bases, with 16 bases sitting between them. Germline V gene lookup returns CDR1 DFQATT and CDR2 SNEGSKA (reference sequence). The chain's CDR3 is CSAPTDSEPYNEQFF. The CDR3 bases are TGCAGTGCTCCGACGGACAGCGAGCCCTACAATGAGCAGTTCTTC.

This clonotype occurred many times. The V call is TRBV20-1, the J call TRBJ1-3; no clear D gene. The CDR3 consists of 11 residues. Germline CDR1 DFQATT, CDR2 SNEGSKA (reference sequence). V was shortened by 6 bases and J by 7 bases, with 10 bases between the two germline ends. DNA for the CDR3: TGCAGTGCCCCCGCAGGCAACACCATATATTTT. Protein product: CSAPAGNTIYF.

The rearrangement uses TRBV29-1 and TRBJ2-3; 12 bases map to TRBD1. J lost 4 bases, V lost 6 bases, and 5 bases had no gene match. Germline loops: CDR1 SQVTM, CDR2 ANQGSEA. CDR3 length: 14 residues. CDR3 protein: CSVGTGGNADTQYF. The CDR3 nucleotides are TGCAGCGTCGGGACAGGGGGCAATGCAGATACGCAGTATTTT.

The chain uses TRBV5-6 and TRBJ2-1, with D hard to call. Germline CDR1 is SGHDT and CDR2 is YYEEEE. This CDR3 is 13 amino acids long. Trimming took off 2 bases at V and 13 bases at J, with 16 bases between the two ends. CDR3 sequence (DNA): TGTGCCAGCAGCTTTTTGGCTAGATTAGAACAGTTCTTC. Protein sequence: CASSFLARLEQFF.

The chain joins TRBV6-2 or TRBV6-3 to TRBJ2-1; D could derive from TRBD1 or TRBD2 (5 bases each). The V gene lost 7 bases and the J gene lost 2 bases, with 12 bases spanning the gap. The CDR3 has 14 residues. CDR1 MNHEY and CDR2 SVGEGT come from the germline V gene. The chain's CDR3 is CASTMGPTYNEQFF. Written as DNA, the CDR3 is TGTGCCAGCACAATGGGACCCACCTACAATGAGCAGTTCTTC.

This clonotype was detected only a few times. The final CDR3 position lacks the conserved phenylalanine or tryptophan, pointing to a likely read error. The V and J genes are TRBV12-3 or TRBV12-4 and TRBJ2-1, with D maybe TRBD1 (6 bases). The V end was cut by 5 bases, the J end by 9 bases, with 17 bases between. The CDR3 covers 14 residues. The CDR3 reads CASSQPNRVGEQFL. CDR3 nucleotides: TGTGCCAGCAGTCAACCTAACAGGGTCGGTGAGCAGTTCCTC.

A few counts support this clonotype. The chain recombines TRBV27 with TRBJ2-5, with a tentative D call TRBD1 (5 bases). Trimming removed 2 bases at V and 2 bases at J, with 15 bases between. Germline CDR1 MNHEY, CDR2 SMNVEV (reference sequence). The CDR3 consists of 16 residues. DNA of the CDR3: TGTGCCAGCAGTTTAACAGGACACCCAAAACAAGAGACCCAGTACTTC. It yields the protein CASSLTGHPKQETQYF.

This clonotype was counted many times. The chain joins TRBV12-3 or TRBV12-4 to TRBJ1-1, with D perhaps matching TRBD1 (6 bases). The V gene lost 5 bases and the J gene lost 6 bases, with 7 bases spanning the gap. The CDR3 totals 11 residues. The CDR3 DNA reads as TGTGCCAGCAGTCCAGGGGCTGAAGCTTTCTTT. This codes for CASSPGAEAFF.

The chain joins TRBV20-1 to TRBJ2-3, with D unclear. With 8 bases removed from V and 2 bases from J, the gap between germline ends came to 11 bases. The CDR3 totals 12 residues. Per the germline V gene, CDR1 is DFQATT and CDR2 is SNEGSKA (reference sequence). The CDR3 loop is CSRSTFTDTQYF. In nucleotides, the CDR3 is TGCAGTCGGTCCACTTTCACAGATACGCAGTATTTT.

This clonotype was seen a few times. The chain combines TRBV27 with TRBJ2-2; D unclear. The CDR3 has 15 residues. CDR1 is MNHEY and CDR2 is SMNVEV in the germline V gene (reference sequence). Deletions cut 2 bases from V and 2 bases from J, with 9 bases between. In nucleotides, the CDR3 is TGTGCCAGCAGTTTAAACCCGGATAACACCGGGGAGCTGTTTTTT. As protein: CASSLNPDNTGELFF.

This clonotype was counted a few times. The V call is TRBV5-6, the J call TRBJ2-1, with D perhaps TRBD2 (5 bases). The CDR3 totals 17 residues. Germline-derived CDR1 and CDR2 are SGHDT and YYEEEE. Trimming removed 0 bases from V and 0 bases from J, with 13 bases in between. The CDR3 sequence is CASSLEGGLSSYNEQFF. The CDR3 region has the DNA TGTGCCAGCAGCTTGGAGGGCGGGTTAAGCTCCTACAATGAGCAGTTCTTC.

The chain joins TRBV5-1 to TRBJ2-3; no reliable D call. Trimming left V 5 bases short and J 4 bases short, with 17 bases between. The CDR3 covers 15 residues. The germline V gene encodes CDR1 SGHRS and CDR2 YFSETQ. The CDR3 here is CASSTGPHGPDTQYF. For the CDR3, the DNA is TGCGCCAGCAGTACCGGGCCCCATGGCCCAGATACGCAGTATTTT.

The J gene is TRBJ1-2, the V gene TRBV6-5; D possibly corresponds to TRBD1 (5 bases). Germline CDR1 reads MNHEY; CDR2 reads SVGAGI. Trimming shortened V by 5 bases and J by 7 bases, and 11 bases separated the two germline ends. This CDR3 has 12 residues. The CDR3 sequence: CASSAGGGGYTF. The DNA of the CDR3 is TGTGCCAGCAGTGCGGGGGGGGGTGGCTACACCTTC.

This clonotype was detected many times. This rearrangement joins TRBV12-3 or TRBV12-4 to TRBJ1-3; D call uncertain. This CDR3 has 14 amino acids. Between the trimmed V and J ends, which lost 2 bases and 0 bases, there was a span of 5 bases. The CDR3 region is CASSLRSSGNTIYF. CDR3 nucleotide sequence: TGTGCCAGCAGTTTAAGAAGCTCTGGAAACACCATATATTTT.

This clonotype was counted between two and nine times. This sequence joins TRBV27 and TRBJ2-7; D gene ambiguous. V dropped 5 bases and J dropped 4 bases, with 15 bases sitting between them. Germline V gene lookup returns CDR1 MNHEY and CDR2 SMNVEV (reference sequence). This CDR3 contains 14 residues. The CDR3: CASSHRAMWYEQYF. CDR3 in DNA: TGTGCCAGCAGTCATAGAGCGATGTGGTACGAGCAGTACTTC.

This clonotype appeared a few times. This chain links TRBV20-1 with TRBJ2-7; D is unresolved. The germline V gene has CDR1 DFQATT and CDR2 SNEGSKA (reference sequence). This CDR3 region has 14 residues. V was trimmed by 4 bases and J by 2 bases, leaving 15 bases between them. The CDR3 protein is CSAILTSDPYEQYF. In DNA form, the CDR3 reads TGCAGTGCTATTCTAACCTCGGACCCCTACGAGCAGTACTTC.

The chain is built from TRBV20-1 and TRBJ2-7, with D unclear. V was clipped by 7 bases and J by 4 bases, with 11 bases between them. The germline V gene encodes CDR1 DFQATT and CDR2 SNEGSKA (reference sequence). CDR3 length: 11 residues. As DNA, the CDR3 is TGCAGTGTTGCGGACCGTTACGAGCAGTACTTC. Protein: CSVADRYEQYF.